Listed below are T cell receptor beta chains from one sample, sequenced in a study of cytomegalovirus exposure and HLA in healthy donors. The method was immunoSEQ multiplex PCR; TCRdb's version includes in-frame clones alone and lacks a portion of them. The sample has approximately 110,000 clones, roughly 93% seen once. Sequencing was performed on PBMCs. Source of these receptors: a woman aged 18 to 35 in good health and CMV-seronegative. Each CDR3 is given with its conserved first and last residue. D genes are given only for firm matches. Clone size is not always given. Where it is, it says once, few, many or a class for expanded clones.

.	TRBJ2-7	TRBD1	TRBV5-1	TGCGCCAGCAGCTTGGACGCGACAGGGGCGACCTACGAGCAGTACTTC	CASSLDATGATYEQYF
.	TRBJ1-5	TRBD1	TRBV7-3	TGTGCCAGCAGCGCCAAGACAGGGCCCAATCAGCCCCAGCATTTT	CASSAKTGPNQPQHF
.	TRBJ2-1	.	TRBV11-2	TGTGCCAGCAGCTTAGGGCGGAACAATGAGCAGTTCTTC	CASSLGRNNEQFF
.	TRBJ2-1	TRBD2	TRBV5-1	TGCGCCAGCAGCTTGGAGGTCGGGACTACCGGAGGGAATGAGCAGTTCTTC	CASSLEVGTTGGNEQFF
.	TRBJ2-1	TRBD2	TRBV19	TGTGCCAGTAGTATCGGTAGCGGGGGGGCCTACAATGAGCAGTTCTTC	CASSIGSGGAYNEQFF
many	TRBJ1-1	TRBD1	TRBV29-1	TGCAGCGTCACGACAGGGTGGGACACTGAAGCTTTCTTT	CSVTTGWDTEAFF
once	TRBJ2-2	TRBD2	TRBV9	TGTGCCAGCAGCGTAGCGGGGGGGTTTGGCGGGGAGCTGTTTTTT	CASSVAGGFGGELFF
.	TRBJ2-7	TRBD1	TRBV5-1	TGCGCCAGCAGCTTGGACAGGGGGTCGCTCGAGCAGTACTTC	CASSLDRGSLEQYF
.	TRBJ2-2	.	TRBV12-5	TGTGCTAGTGGTTTCCTGCGGACCGGGGAGCTGTTTTTT	CASGFLRTGELFF
few	TRBJ2-2	TRBD2	TRBV6-4	TGTGCCAGCAGTGACGCCGGGGCTAGCGGGTACCGGGAGCTGTTTTTT	CASSDAGASGYRELFF
.	TRBJ2-3	.	TRBV7-9	TGTGCCAGCAGCCTCACAGATACGCAGTATTTT	CASSLTDTQYF
.	TRBJ2-5	.	TRBV6-5	TGTGCCAGCAGTAGCCGGGCTTCGGAGGGGACCCAGTACTTC	CASSSRASEGTQYF